This record concerns one T cell receptor (beta chain) sequence. Its antigen is undetermined. Germline values: CDR1 GTSNPN, CDR2 SVGIG (reference sequence). Trimming shortened V by 5 bases and J by 4 bases, and 17 bases separated the two germline ends. CDR3 length: 14 amino acids. Quantitative 5'-RACE was performed with molecular barcodes, and it yielded the TCR beta libraries. TCRdb re-derived calls from the 5' RACE reads in MiXCR, one entry per CDR3 protein. Of roughly 150,000 distinct CDR3 sequences listed, 30% to 35% are singletons. This sample is drawn from a study of CD8 T cells in ankylosing spondylitis. Study-wide results and caveats: Seemingly distinctive of ankylosing spondylitis blood was a TCR beta motif formed by eight highly homologous variants. Disease-linked clones reportedly showed significant enrichment in matched ankylosing spondylitis synovial fluid.

This sequence was found in a male donor with ankylosing spondylitis. V gene TRBV30 combines with J gene TRBJ1-1; weak D call: TRBD1 (6 bases). Sequencing used synovial fluid, either unsorted or a sorted T cell fraction (not recorded which). The chain's CDR3 is CAWEQGHSGTEAFF. CDR3 nucleotides: TGTGCCTGGGAGCAGGGGCATTCGGGCACTGAAGCTTTCTTT.